This T cell receptor (beta chain) came from a study of OX40 agonist ivuxolimab in advanced cancers. On the study more broadly: Ivuxolimab was delivered to patients intravenously every 2 weeks at doses spanning 0.01 to 10 mg/kg. Points from the study as a whole: Among the nonresponders, some also had low normalized T-cell clonal expansion.

This clone was seen only a few times. What it binds is not known. J was trimmed by 6 bases and V by 2 bases; bases with no gene match: 7. This CDR3 spans 14 amino acids. Germline-derived CDR1 and CDR2 are GTSNPN and SVGIG (reference sequence). Clones were read by immunoSEQ multiplex PCR, and TCRdb kept only the in-frame ones, dropping some. The sample records roughly 48,000 clones, approximately 88% being singletons. The rearrangement joins TRBV30 to TRBJ1-1; 9 nucleotides line up with TRBD1. This TCR derives from an adult with an advanced solid tumor such as melanoma, head and neck, liver or kidney cancer. The source material was CD4+ or CD8+ T cells sorted from blood, sampled in a trial of the OX40 agonist ivuxolimab. In DNA, the CDR3 is TGTGCCTGGAGTTCGACAGGGGGAATGTCTGAAGCTTTCTTT. This translates into CAWSSTGGMSEAFF.